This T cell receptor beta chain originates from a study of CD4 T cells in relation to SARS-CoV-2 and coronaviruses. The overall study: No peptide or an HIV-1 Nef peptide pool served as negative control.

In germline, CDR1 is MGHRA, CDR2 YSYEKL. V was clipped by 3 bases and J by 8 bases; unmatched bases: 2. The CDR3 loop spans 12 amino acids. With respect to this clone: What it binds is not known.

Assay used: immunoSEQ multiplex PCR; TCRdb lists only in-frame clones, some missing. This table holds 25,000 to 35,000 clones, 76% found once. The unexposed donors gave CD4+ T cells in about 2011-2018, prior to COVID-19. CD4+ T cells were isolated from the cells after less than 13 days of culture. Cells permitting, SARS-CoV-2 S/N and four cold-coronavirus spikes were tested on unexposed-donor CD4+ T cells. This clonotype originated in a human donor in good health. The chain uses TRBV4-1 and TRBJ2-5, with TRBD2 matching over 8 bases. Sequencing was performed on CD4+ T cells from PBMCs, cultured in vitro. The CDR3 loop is CASSQAGGTQYF. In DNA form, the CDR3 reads TGCGCCAGCAGCCAGGCGGGAGGTACCCAGTACTTC.